This T cell receptor beta chain was observed in a study of human T cells and chemical hapten exposure. Broader study findings: PT1 expanded TCR counts correlated positively with patch test score. No alteration of TCRs above 1 in 1000 frequency was seen with DPC sensitization.

In the case of this clonotype: The antigen is undetermined. A much larger clone sits a single nucleotide away, making a read error possible.

The CDR3 has 14 amino acids. Germline V CDR1 and CDR2: MNHEY, SVGEGT. MiXCR, applied by TCRdb to the RACE reads, yields one record per CDR3 protein. Among roughly 180,000 distinct CDR3 sequences, roughly 15% were seen once, and the ten largest hold around 1.7%. Time point in this sample: patch test 1, 2 weeks after DPC sensitization. Treatment here: therapeutic diphenylcyclopropenone sensitization with weekly scalp DPC. The chain is built from TRBV6-2 or TRBV6-3 and TRBJ2-2; no definite D call. The material sequenced was whole blood, taken in connection with sensitization to the hapten diphenylcyclopropenone (DPC). The sequence derives from a woman aged 25 to 39 with alopecia areata. Some clones in this sample may be carry-over from other donors' samples. The DNA of the CDR3 is TGTACCAGCAGTTCGATGGCTTTTACCGGGGAGCTGTTTTTT. Amino acids: CTSSSMAFTGELFF.